The source of this TCR beta chain is a study of OX40 agonist ivuxolimab in advanced cancers. For the study at large: Hepatocellular carcinoma, melanoma, renal cell or head and neck cancer affected the dose-escalation patients. Patients achieving partial responses numbered three: one hepatocellular carcinoma case and two cutaneous melanoma cases.

Measured with immunoSEQ multiplex PCR; TCRdb has only the in-frame clones, and not every one. The data show fewer than 30,000 clones, about 86% seen once. Per the germline V gene, CDR1 is ENHRY and CDR2 is SYGVKD. This CDR3 comprises 15 residues. V trimming: 3 bases; J trimming: 8 bases; junction bases outside the gene matches: 10. Patients with autoimmune history or systemic immunosuppression were excluded. Sample: CD4+ or CD8+ T cells sorted from blood, taken in a trial of the OX40 agonist ivuxolimab. The origin of this receptor is an adult with an advanced solid tumor such as melanoma, head and neck, liver or kidney cancer. The chain joins TRBV10-3 to TRBJ1-1; 9 positions match TRBD1. The CDR3 DNA reads TGTGCCATCAGTGAACGGGACAGGGATCTAAAGGAAGCTTTCTTT. Translated: CAISERDRDLKEAFF.